One and the same sample provided the 23 T cell receptor beta chains below, sequenced in a study of CD8 T cells in Susac syndrome. With random hexamers, reverse transcription was performed on about 0.5 to 1 ug of RNA. TCRdb reanalysed the immunoSEQ multiplex PCR reads using MiXCR and keeps one entry per CDR3 protein. The data hold roughly 200,000 distinct CDR3 sequences, with roughly 94% observed a single time. Sequencing input: CD4+ T cells from PBMCs. These receptors came from a human donor with multiple sclerosis.

The chain couples TRBV20-1 to TRBJ1-1; 9 nucleotides align to TRBD1. Germline loops: CDR1 DFQATT, CDR2 SNEGSKA (reference sequence). The trim removed 3 bases at V and 4 bases at J, leaving 9 bases unmatched. This CDR3 comprises 15 residues. The chain's CDR3 is CSARARDRVTTEAFF. The CDR3 bases are TGCAGTGCTAGGGCGCGGGACAGGGTAACCACTGAAGCTTTCTTT.

The chain links TRBV20-1 to TRBJ1-1; TRBD1 agrees at 7 bases. Per germline, CDR1 DFQATT and CDR2 SNEGSKA (reference sequence). The length of the CDR3 is 14 residues. V was pared by 6 bases and J by 0 bases, with 7 bases of the junction left unmatched. This CDR3 reads CSARDSRMNTEAFF. The CDR3 DNA reads TGCAGTGCCCGGGACAGCCGCATGAACACTGAAGCTTTCTTT.

The V and J genes are TRBV5-6 and TRBJ1-2; D not certain. The CDR3 runs 12 residues. Germline CDR1 reads SGHDT; CDR2 reads YYEEEE. The V and J ends lost 2 bases and 8 bases respectively, with 10 bases between them. CDR3 loop: CASSFQFGGYTF. CDR3 nucleotides: TGTGCCAGCAGCTTCCAGTTCGGCGGCTACACCTTC.

The CDR3 bases are TGTGCCAGCAGCGCCGACAGCAGGAACACCGGGGAGCTGTTTTTT. Its protein product is CASSADSRNTGELFF. This sequence joins TRBV5-4 and TRBJ2-2; D is perhaps TRBD1 (5 bases). This CDR3 is 15 amino acids long. Trimming shortened V by 4 bases and J by 1 base, and 11 bases separated the two germline ends. Germline V gives CDR1 SGHNT, CDR2 YYREEE (reference sequence). Looking up the rest from reference TRBV5-4 and TRBJ2-2 gives the full variable domain: ETGVTQSPTHLIKTRGQQVTLRCSSQSGHNTVSWYQQALGQGPQFIFQYYREEENGRGNFPPRFSGLQFPNYSSELNVNALELDDSALYLCASSADSRNTGELFFGEGSRLTVL.

This rearrangement joins TRBV5-6 to TRBJ1-2; a weak D match, TRBD1 (6 bases). The CDR3 loop spans 14 amino acids. Trimming took off 4 bases at V and 8 bases at J, with 18 bases between the two ends. Germline V gene sequence: CDR1 SGHDT, CDR2 YYEEEE. The CDR3 loop reads CASSPETGLGGYTF. The CDR3 DNA follows: TGTGCCAGCAGCCCAGAAACAGGGCTGGGAGGCTACACCTTC. The full variable domain, with the rest looked up from reference TRBV5-6 and TRBJ1-2, is DAGVTQSPTHLIKTRGQQVTLRCSPKSGHDTVSWYQQALGQGPQFIFQYYEEEERQRGNFPDRFSGHQFPNYSSELNVNALLLGDSALYLCASSPETGLGGYTFGSGTRLTVV.

The chain couples TRBV30 to TRBJ2-5, with 11 bases fitting TRBD2. The CDR3 consists of 17 residues. J was trimmed by 7 bases and V by 2 bases; bases with no gene match: 15. The germline V gene has CDR1 GTSNPN and CDR2 SVGIG (reference sequence). CDR3 in amino acids: CAWSPRLAGSRVSTQYF. Here the CDR3 DNA reads TGTGCCTGGAGTCCCCGACTAGCGGGGAGCCGCGTATCGACCCAGTACTTC.

The V and J genes are TRBV5-1 and TRBJ2-1; D is ambiguous. Germline V lookup: CDR1 SGHRS, CDR2 YFSETQ. V shed 0 bases and J shed 4 bases, with 8 bases lying between them. The CDR3 has 14 amino acids. CDR3 DNA: TGCGCCAGCAGCTTGGGCCAGGCATACAATGAGCAGTTCTTC. It yields the protein CASSLGQAYNEQFF.

The chain joins TRBV3-1 to TRBJ2-5; 7 nucleotides match TRBD2. The CDR3 runs 17 residues. Losses at the gene ends were 4 bases for V and 1 base for J; bases not matched to a gene: 12. CDR1 is LGHDT and CDR2 is YNNKEL in the germline V gene (reference sequence). The CDR3 nucleotides read TGTGCCAGCAGCCTCGGCGGAGCGGGGTTCCTCCAAGAGACCCAGTACTTC. This encodes CASSLGGAGFLQETQYF.

The V and J genes are TRBV9 and TRBJ2-6, with TRBD1 identical over 9 bases. This CDR3 contains 18 residues. After removal of 0 bases from V and 6 bases from J, the junction contained 10 bases not matched to a gene. The germline V gene has CDR1 SGDLS and CDR2 YYNGEE. Written as DNA, the CDR3 is TGTGCCAGCAGCGTAGCTTTAAAGGGACAGGGAGAGGCCAACGTCCTGACTTTC. Translated, it gives CASSVALKGQGEANVLTF. The complete variable domain, with remaining parts taken from reference TRBV9 and TRBJ2-6, reads DSGVTQTPKHLITATGQRVTLRCSPRSGDLSVYWYQQSLDQGLQFLIQYYNGEERAKGNILERFSAQQFPDLHSELNLSSLELGDSALYFCASSVALKGQGEANVLTFGAGSRLTVL.

This clonotype was detected only once. V and J are TRBV9 and TRBJ2-3; no clear D. There are 14 residues in the CDR3. V was trimmed by 4 bases and J by 5 bases, leaving 14 bases between them. CDR1 and CDR2 from the germline V gene are SGDLS and YYNGEE. CDR3: CASSSTSAQDTQYF. CDR3 DNA: TGTGCCAGCAGCTCAACCTCCGCACAAGATACGCAGTATTTT. Full variable domain (missing parts from reference TRBV9 and TRBJ2-3): DSGVTQTPKHLITATGQRVTLRCSPRSGDLSVYWYQQSLDQGLQFLIQYYNGEERAKGNILERFSAQQFPDLHSELNLSSLELGDSALYFCASSSTSAQDTQYFGPGTRLTVL.

The chain carries TRBV12-3 or TRBV12-4 and TRBJ1-1; no clear D gene. The CDR3 is 17 residues long. V was pared by 3 bases and J by 0 bases, with 17 bases between. CDR3 sequence (DNA): TGTGCCAGCAGTTTGGATCACCGGGGAGAAATGAACACTGAAGCTTTCTTT. This codes for CASSLDHRGEMNTEAFF.

The chain employs TRBV10-3 and TRBJ2-5; TRBD1 matches at 8 bases. Germline V gene sequence: CDR1 ENHRY, CDR2 SYGVKD. V lost 2 bases, J lost 4 bases, and 9 bases stayed unmatched. This CDR3 region has 16 residues. CDR3 sequence: CAISESSSTGVETQYF. As DNA, the CDR3 is TGTGCCATCAGTGAGAGTAGTTCGACAGGGGTAGAGACCCAGTACTTC.

The chain joins TRBV29-1 to TRBJ2-1; D is perhaps TRBD2 (5 bases). Trimming removed 6 bases from V and 1 base from J, with 10 bases in between. Germline V gene sequence: CDR1 SQVTM, CDR2 ANQGSEA. This CDR3 is built from 13 residues. The CDR3 loop is CSVYSGSYNEQFF. For the CDR3, the DNA is TGCAGCGTGTATTCGGGGTCCTACAATGAGCAGTTCTTC.

The chain has TRBV27 and TRBJ1-2, with 7 nucleotides matching TRBD1. This CDR3 is built from 15 residues. J gave up 2 bases and V 6 bases, and 9 bases lay outside the gene matches. Germline CDR1 is MNHEY and CDR2 is SMNVEV (reference sequence). This chain's CDR3 is CASSPRGGGNYGYTF. As DNA, the CDR3 is TGTGCCAGCAGCCCCAGGGGGGGAGGGAACTATGGCTACACCTTC.

In regard to this clonotype: Germline and junction disagree at one end, which may indicate a read error. V usage is TRBV20-1 and J usage is TRBJ1-2; 8 bases fit TRBD1. The CDR3 sequence is 12 residues long. Germline V gene lookup returns CDR1 DFQATT and CDR2 SNEGSKA (reference sequence). The CDR3 reads CSARSGDRGLAF. DNA of the CDR3: TGCAGTGCTAGATCTGGAGACAGGGGTCTCGCCTTC.

The rearrangement uses TRBV7-9 and TRBJ1-2, with 10 bases identical to TRBD1. This CDR3 region has 14 residues. The germline gives CDR1 SEHNR, CDR2 FQNEAQ (reference sequence). V dropped 5 bases and J dropped 5; count of bases not matched to a gene: 5. In DNA form, the CDR3 reads TGTGCCAGCAGCCCGGGGACAGGGGAATATGGCTACACCTTC. It encodes CASSPGTGEYGYTF.

The sample holds one count of this clonotype. This chain connects TRBV7-6 to TRBJ2-3; D unresolved. The V end was cut by 1 base, the J end by 4 bases, with 9 bases between. Germline loops: CDR1 SGHVS, CDR2 FNYEAQ. The CDR3 spans 14 residues. CDR3 DNA sequence: TGTGCCAGCAGCTTAGTGGAGTTCCCAGATACGCAGTATTTT. It specifies CASSLVEFPDTQYF.

The chain employs TRBV6-5 and TRBJ2-1; 8 nucleotides line up with TRBD2. Germline CDR1 reads MNHEY; CDR2 reads SVGAGI. The trim removed 5 bases at V and 8 bases at J, leaving 8 bases unmatched. CDR3 length equals 14 residues. For the CDR3, the DNA is TGTGCCAGCAGTCGGGGGGGCCTTTCGGATGAGCAGTTCTTC. This translates into CASSRGGLSDEQFF.

The genes are TRBV6-5 and TRBJ1-3, with unresolved D. Germline CDR1 reads MNHEY; CDR2 reads SVGAGI. V was clipped by 8 bases and J by 0 bases, with 14 bases between them. This CDR3 comprises 15 residues. The CDR3 here is CASAYRATSGNTIYF. In DNA, the CDR3 is TGTGCCAGCGCCTACCGGGCCACCTCTGGAAACACCATATATTTT.

This rearrangement joins TRBV28 to TRBJ2-5, with TRBD2 identical over 7 bases. This CDR3 is built from 14 residues. Per the germline V gene, CDR1 is MDHEN and CDR2 is SYDVKM. With V trimmed by 2 bases and J by 5 bases, 5 bases remained unmatched. CDR3 sequence reads: CASSLGGGGETQYF. CDR3 coding DNA: TGTGCCAGCAGTTTAGGTGGGGGAGGGGAGACCCAGTACTTC.

This chain links TRBV7-2 with TRBJ2-7, with 8 bases lining up with TRBD1. Trimming removed 5 bases from V and 2 bases from J; junction bases left unmatched: 5. There are 14 residues in the CDR3. Germline CDR1 reads SGHTA; CDR2 reads FQGNSA. CDR3 amino acids: CASSVGTGPYEQYV. DNA of the CDR3: TGTGCCAGCAGCGTCGGGACAGGTCCCTACGAGCAGTACGTC.

The rearrangement uses TRBV30 and TRBJ1-2; TRBD1 is a possible D gene (5 bases). Germline CDR1 GTSNPN, CDR2 SVGIG (reference sequence). CDR3 length equals 13 residues. The ends were cut back, 0 bases at V and 9 bases at J, with 14 bases in the middle. CDR3 sequence: CAWSVLGVVRYTF. The CDR3 nucleotides read TGTGCCTGGAGTGTCCTAGGGGTCGTGCGCTACACCTTC. Complete variable domain (other parts from reference TRBV30 and TRBJ1-2): SQTIHQWPATLVQPVGSPLSLECTVEGTSNPNLYWYRQAAGRGLQLLFYSVGIGQISSEVPQNLSASRPQDRQFILSSKKLLLSDSGFYLCAWSVLGVVRYTFGSGTRLTVV.

This clonotype was detected once. The genes are TRBV19 and TRBJ2-7, with D possibly TRBD2 on 5 matching bases. The V end lost 8 bases, the J end lost 0 bases, and 14 bases lay between the germline ends. The CDR3 totals 14 residues. CDR1 and CDR2 (germline): LNHDA, SQIVND (reference sequence). CDR3 amino acids: CASASTRVSYEQYF. The DNA for the CDR3 is TGTGCCAGTGCTTCCACTAGAGTCTCCTACGAGCAGTACTTC.